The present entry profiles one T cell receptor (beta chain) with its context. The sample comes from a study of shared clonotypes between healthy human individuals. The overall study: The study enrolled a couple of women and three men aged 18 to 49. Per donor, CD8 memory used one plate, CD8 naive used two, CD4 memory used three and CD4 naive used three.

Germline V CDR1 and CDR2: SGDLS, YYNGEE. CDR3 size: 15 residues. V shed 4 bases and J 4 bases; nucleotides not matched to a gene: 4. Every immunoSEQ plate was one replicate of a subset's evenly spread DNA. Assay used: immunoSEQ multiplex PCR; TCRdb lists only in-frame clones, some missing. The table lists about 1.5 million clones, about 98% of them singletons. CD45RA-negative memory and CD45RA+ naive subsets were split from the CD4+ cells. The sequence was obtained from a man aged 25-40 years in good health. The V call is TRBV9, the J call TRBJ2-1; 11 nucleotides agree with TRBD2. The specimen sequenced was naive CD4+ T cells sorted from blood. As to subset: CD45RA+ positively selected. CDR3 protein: CASSQTSGRYNEQFF. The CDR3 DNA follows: TGTGCCAGCAGCCAAACTAGCGGGAGATACAATGAGCAGTTCTTC.